The T cell receptor (beta chain) under discussion was sequenced for a study of T cells after yellow fever vaccination. General study findings and limits: Contaminating bulk clonotypes could be abundant in FACS-sorted repertoires.

Germline V gene sequence: CDR1 SGDLS, CDR2 YYNGEE. CDR3 size: 15 residues. Trimming at V came to 3 bases and at J to 7 bases, leaving 10 bases not matched to a gene. TCRdb passed the 5' RACE reads through MiXCR, listing each CDR3 protein once. The sample yields 230,000 or so distinct CDR3 sequences, roughly 4% seen once. In regard to this clonotype: Its antigen is not identified.

The clonotype was recovered from a man in his late teens or twenties who received the YFV17D yellow fever vaccine. The rearrangement uses TRBV9 and TRBJ1-2; TRBD1 agrees at 9 bases. The sample here was PBMCs, taken 15 days after the yellow fever booster vaccination. The CDR3 is CASSASGTGWGGYTF. CDR3 in DNA: TGTGCCAGCAGCGCCTCCGGGACAGGGTGGGGTGGCTACACCTTC.